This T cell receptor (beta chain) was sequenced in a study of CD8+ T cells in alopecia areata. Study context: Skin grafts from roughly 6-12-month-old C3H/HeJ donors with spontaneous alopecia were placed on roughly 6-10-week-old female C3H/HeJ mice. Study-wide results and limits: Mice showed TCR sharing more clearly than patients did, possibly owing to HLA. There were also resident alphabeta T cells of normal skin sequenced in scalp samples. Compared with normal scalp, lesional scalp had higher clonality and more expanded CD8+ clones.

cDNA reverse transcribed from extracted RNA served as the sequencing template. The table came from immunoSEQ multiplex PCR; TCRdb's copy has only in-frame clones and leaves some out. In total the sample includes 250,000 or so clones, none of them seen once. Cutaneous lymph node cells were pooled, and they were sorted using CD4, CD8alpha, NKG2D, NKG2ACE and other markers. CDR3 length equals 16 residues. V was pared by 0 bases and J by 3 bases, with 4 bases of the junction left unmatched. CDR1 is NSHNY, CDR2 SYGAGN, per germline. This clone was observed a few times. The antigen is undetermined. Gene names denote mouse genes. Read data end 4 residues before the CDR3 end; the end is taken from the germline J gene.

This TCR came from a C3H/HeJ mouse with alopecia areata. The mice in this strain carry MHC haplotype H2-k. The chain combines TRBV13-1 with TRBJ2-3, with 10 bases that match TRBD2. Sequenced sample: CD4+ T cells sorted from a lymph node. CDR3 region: CASSDALWGGAETLYF. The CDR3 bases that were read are TGTGCCAGCAGTGATGCCCTCTGGGGGGGCGCAGAA.